The 13 T cell receptor beta chains in this list originate from one sample, sequenced in a study of Tregs in tolerant kidney transplant recipients. This table comes from immunoSEQ multiplex PCR, and its TCRdb copy is limited to in-frame clones, with some not included. In all, the sample yields over 14,000 clones. Recipients received nonmyeloablative bone marrow transplants from related graft donors, with transient mixed chimerism. The sequencing here drew on CD4+ T cells from blood (PBMCs), taken 12 months after the transplant. The receptors were gathered from a human patient who received a combined kidney and bone marrow transplant. Some T cells may be transferred from the graft donor.

As for this clone: The CDR3 end lies 3 residues beyond the end of the read and is filled in from the germline J gene. This chain connects TRBV4-2 to TRBJ2-7; D unresolved. This CDR3 has 13 amino acids. Trimming took 1 base from V and 5 from J, leaving 9 bases between them. Germline V lookup: CDR1 LGHNA, CDR2 YNFKEQ. The sequenced CDR3 bases are TGTGCCAGCAGCCAAGTTAAGGGCCACGAG. Translation gives CASSQVKGHE. The whole CDR3 sequence reads CASSQVKGHEQYF.

Comment on this clone: The CDR3 is cut off 3 residues early in the read; its end comes from the germline J gene. The gene calls are TRBV18 and TRBJ2-1, with a weak D call TRBD1 (6 bases). There are 17 residues in the CDR3. Trimming stripped 3 bases from V and 3 bases from J, with 18 bases between. The germline gives CDR1 KGHSH, CDR2 LQKENI. Here the CDR3 reads CASSPRQFDRIYNEQFF. The sequenced CDR3 bases are TGTGCCAGCTCACCGCGTCAATTCGACAGGATCTACAATGAG.

As concerns this clone: Read sequence stops 3 residues before the CDR3 end, and the germline J gene provides the missing end. This rearrangement joins TRBV20-1 to TRBJ1-1; D perhaps matches TRBD1 (5 bases). Trimming pared 4 bases from V and 1 base from J, leaving 10 bases between. CDR1 and CDR2 (germline): DFQATT, SNEGSKA (reference sequence). This CDR3 has 13 amino acids. Partial CDR3 DNA: TGCAGTGCTATCATCACAGGGAACACTGAA. This gives the protein CSAIITGNTE. The whole CDR3 protein reads CSAIITGNTEAFF.

The DNA read from the CDR3 is TGTGCCAGTAGTGTACAGGGGGCTGGTAACTATGGC. Translating it yields CASSVQGAGNYG. The full CDR3 protein is CASSVQGAGNYGYTF. This chain connects TRBV19 to TRBJ1-2; 9 nucleotides agree with TRBD1. The read ends 3 residues early relative to the CDR3; the germline J gene fills the gap. The CDR3 spans 15 residues. CDR1 is LNHDA and CDR2 is SQIVND in the germline V gene (reference sequence). Unmatched junction bases numbered 5, after V lost 5 bases and J lost 1 base.

To note about this clone: Read data end 3 residues before the CDR3 end; the end is taken from the germline J gene. The chain couples TRBV20-1 to TRBJ2-7, with TRBD2 matching 14 bases. Germline values: CDR1 DFQATT, CDR2 SNEGSKA (reference sequence). The CDR3 is made up of 15 amino acids. V was clipped by 4 bases and J by 0 bases; unmatched bases: 2. The CDR3 DNA, read in part, is TGCAGTGCTACCGGGACTAGCGGGGGCTCCTACGAG. It specifies CSATGTSGGSYE. The CDR3 reads in full as CSATGTSGGSYEQYF.

Points on this clone: The read ends 3 residues shy of where the CDR3 ends; the end is completed using the germline J gene. The genes are TRBV19 and TRBJ1-5; TRBD1 matches at 9 bases. The V gene end was trimmed by 5 bases and the J gene end by 6 bases; junction bases not matched to a gene: 8. There are 15 residues in the CDR3. Germline assignment: CDR1 LNHDA and CDR2 SQIVND (reference sequence). The sequenced CDR3 bases are TGTGCCAGTAGTCCCGGGACAGGGATGAGTCAGCCC. Translation: CASSPGTGMSQP. The CDR3 as a whole reads CASSPGTGMSQPQHF.

For this clone: With the read ending 3 residues before the CDR3 end, the germline J gene is used to fill in that end. This chain uses TRBV18 with TRBJ1-4; D is perhaps TRBD1 (6 bases). Germline V gives CDR1 KGHSH, CDR2 LQKENI. V gave up 1 base and J gave up 4 bases, with 7 bases separating them. This CDR3 has 14 residues. CDR3 sequence reads: CASSPQGVNEKLFF. CDR3 DNA (partial): TGTGCCAGCTCACCACAGGGGGTTAATGAAAAA.

Remarks on this clone: Read coverage stops 3 residues before the CDR3 terminus; the germline J gene supplies the remainder. J is TRBJ2-5 and V is TRBV20-1, with TRBD1 as a possible D gene (5 bases). The CDR3 is 11 residues long. V gave up 6 bases and J gave up 5 bases, with 10 bases separating them. Germline assignment: CDR1 DFQATT and CDR2 SNEGSKA (reference sequence). The covered CDR3 bases are TGCAGTGCCCCAGGGTGGGAGACC. Translation gives CSAPGWET. The entire CDR3 protein is CSAPGWETQYF.

Concerning this clone: The CDR3 is cut off 3 residues early in the read; its end comes from the germline J gene. The V gene is TRBV19, the J gene TRBJ2-7; tentative D call: TRBD1 (5 bases). V dropped 1 base and J dropped 1 base, with 11 bases sitting between them. The CDR3 covers 15 residues. Germline CDR1 LNHDA, CDR2 SQIVND (reference sequence). The CDR3 DNA, read in part, is TGTGCCAGTAGTATAGTAACAGGTTCTTCCTACGAG. Amino acids: CASSIVTGSSYE. The full-length CDR3 reads as CASSIVTGSSYEQYF.

Of note for this clone: Sequence at one end of the junction differs from germline and may be a read error. The read ends 3 residues early relative to the CDR3; the germline J gene fills the gap. V gene TRBV12-3 or TRBV12-4 combines with J gene TRBJ1-5; D call uncertain. The CDR3 has 14 residues. The CDR3 is CASSQQRTDHPQHF. The covered CDR3 bases are TGTGCCAGCAGTCAACAACGGACTGATCACCCC.

Note on this clone: The read ends 3 residues before the CDR3 terminus; that terminus is restored from the germline J gene. The chain links TRBV14 to TRBJ1-4; D is ambiguous. CDR3 size: 15 residues. V dropped 4 bases and J dropped 7 bases, with 16 bases sitting between them. The germline gives CDR1 SGHDN, CDR2 FVKESK. Incomplete CDR3 DNA: TGTGCCAGCAGCCCAAATGGACTGTGGGGTGAAAAA. It yields the protein CASSPNGLWGEK. The entire CDR3 sequence reads CASSPNGLWGEKLFF.

A remark on this clone: Read coverage stops 3 residues before the CDR3 terminus; the germline J gene supplies the remainder. The chain recombines TRBV2 with TRBJ1-2; 11 bases align to TRBD1. This CDR3 has 15 residues. Unmatched junction bases numbered 9, after V lost 5 bases and J lost 7 bases. Germline CDR1 reads SNHLY; CDR2 reads FYNNEI. The CDR3 protein is CASSPRTGGFTGYTF. The DNA read from the CDR3 is TGTGCCAGCAGTCCCCGGACAGGGGGCTTTACTGGC.

About this clone: Sequencing ends 3 residues short of the CDR3 end; the germline J gene provides the rest. V and J are TRBV19 and TRBJ2-3, with 11 bases fitting TRBD2. The CDR3 contains 19 residues. V was pared by 1 base and J by 4 bases, with 13 bases of the junction left unmatched. Germline CDR1 LNHDA, CDR2 SQIVND (reference sequence). CDR3 protein: CASSIVVYKTSGISDTQYF. CDR3 bases read: TGTGCCAGTAGTATAGTAGTTTATAAGACTAGCGGGATTTCAGATACG. Using reference TRBV19 and TRBJ2-3 for the parts outside the CDR3, the full variable domain is DGGITQSPKYLFRKEGQNVTLSCEQNLNHDAMYWYRQDPGQGLRLIYYSQIVNDFQKGDIAEGYSVSREKKESFPLTVTSAQKNPTAFYLCASSIVVYKTSGISDTQYFGPGTRLTVL.